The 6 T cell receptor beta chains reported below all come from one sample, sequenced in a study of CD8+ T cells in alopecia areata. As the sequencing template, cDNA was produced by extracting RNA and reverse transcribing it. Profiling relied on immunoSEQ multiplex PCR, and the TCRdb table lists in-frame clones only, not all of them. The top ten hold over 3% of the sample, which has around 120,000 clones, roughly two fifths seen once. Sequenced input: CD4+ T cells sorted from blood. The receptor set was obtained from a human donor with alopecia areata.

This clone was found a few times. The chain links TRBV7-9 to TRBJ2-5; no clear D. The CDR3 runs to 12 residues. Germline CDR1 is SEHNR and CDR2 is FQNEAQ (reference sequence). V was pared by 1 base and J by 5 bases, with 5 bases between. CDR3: CASSLVMETQYF. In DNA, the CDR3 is TGTGCCAGCAGCTTAGTGATGGAGACCCAGTACTTC.

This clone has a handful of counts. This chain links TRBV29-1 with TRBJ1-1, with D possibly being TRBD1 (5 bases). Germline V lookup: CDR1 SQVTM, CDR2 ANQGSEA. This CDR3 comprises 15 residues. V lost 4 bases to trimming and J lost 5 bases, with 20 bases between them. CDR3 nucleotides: TGCAGCGTTGTTGGCCTTCGGGGGGATAGTACTGAAGCTTTCTTT. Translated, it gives CSVVGLRGDSTEAFF.

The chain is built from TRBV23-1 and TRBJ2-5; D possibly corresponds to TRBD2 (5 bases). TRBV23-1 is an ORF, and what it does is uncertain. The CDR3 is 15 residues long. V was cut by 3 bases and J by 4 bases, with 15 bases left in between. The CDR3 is CASSQPGNRRETQYF. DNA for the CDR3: TGCGCCAGCAGTCAGCCCGGGAACCGTCGAGAGACCCAGTACTTC.

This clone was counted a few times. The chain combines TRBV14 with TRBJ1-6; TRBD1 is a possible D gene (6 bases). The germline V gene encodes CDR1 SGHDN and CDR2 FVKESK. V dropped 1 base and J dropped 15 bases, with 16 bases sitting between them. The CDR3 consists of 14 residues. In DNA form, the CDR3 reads TGTGCCAGCAGCCAAGGTTGGGCGGGACATCACCTCCACTTT. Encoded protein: CASSQGWAGHHLHF.

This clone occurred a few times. The CDR3 region is CSVDQDKKSGGYTF. The DNA of the CDR3 is TGCAGCGTTGACCAGGACAAGAAATCGGGTGGCTACACCTTC. The chain is built from TRBV29-1 and TRBJ1-2; maybe TRBD1 (5 bases). The CDR3 loop spans 14 amino acids. The V gene lost 3 bases and the J gene lost 7 bases, with 18 bases spanning the gap. Germline CDR1 is SQVTM and CDR2 is ANQGSEA.

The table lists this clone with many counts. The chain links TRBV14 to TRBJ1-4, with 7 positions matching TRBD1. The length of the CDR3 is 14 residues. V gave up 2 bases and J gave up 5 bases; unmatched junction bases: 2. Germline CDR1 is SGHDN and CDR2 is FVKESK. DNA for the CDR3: TGTGCCAGCAGCCAACTCAGGGGGAATGAAAAACTGTTTTTT. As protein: CASSQLRGNEKLFF.